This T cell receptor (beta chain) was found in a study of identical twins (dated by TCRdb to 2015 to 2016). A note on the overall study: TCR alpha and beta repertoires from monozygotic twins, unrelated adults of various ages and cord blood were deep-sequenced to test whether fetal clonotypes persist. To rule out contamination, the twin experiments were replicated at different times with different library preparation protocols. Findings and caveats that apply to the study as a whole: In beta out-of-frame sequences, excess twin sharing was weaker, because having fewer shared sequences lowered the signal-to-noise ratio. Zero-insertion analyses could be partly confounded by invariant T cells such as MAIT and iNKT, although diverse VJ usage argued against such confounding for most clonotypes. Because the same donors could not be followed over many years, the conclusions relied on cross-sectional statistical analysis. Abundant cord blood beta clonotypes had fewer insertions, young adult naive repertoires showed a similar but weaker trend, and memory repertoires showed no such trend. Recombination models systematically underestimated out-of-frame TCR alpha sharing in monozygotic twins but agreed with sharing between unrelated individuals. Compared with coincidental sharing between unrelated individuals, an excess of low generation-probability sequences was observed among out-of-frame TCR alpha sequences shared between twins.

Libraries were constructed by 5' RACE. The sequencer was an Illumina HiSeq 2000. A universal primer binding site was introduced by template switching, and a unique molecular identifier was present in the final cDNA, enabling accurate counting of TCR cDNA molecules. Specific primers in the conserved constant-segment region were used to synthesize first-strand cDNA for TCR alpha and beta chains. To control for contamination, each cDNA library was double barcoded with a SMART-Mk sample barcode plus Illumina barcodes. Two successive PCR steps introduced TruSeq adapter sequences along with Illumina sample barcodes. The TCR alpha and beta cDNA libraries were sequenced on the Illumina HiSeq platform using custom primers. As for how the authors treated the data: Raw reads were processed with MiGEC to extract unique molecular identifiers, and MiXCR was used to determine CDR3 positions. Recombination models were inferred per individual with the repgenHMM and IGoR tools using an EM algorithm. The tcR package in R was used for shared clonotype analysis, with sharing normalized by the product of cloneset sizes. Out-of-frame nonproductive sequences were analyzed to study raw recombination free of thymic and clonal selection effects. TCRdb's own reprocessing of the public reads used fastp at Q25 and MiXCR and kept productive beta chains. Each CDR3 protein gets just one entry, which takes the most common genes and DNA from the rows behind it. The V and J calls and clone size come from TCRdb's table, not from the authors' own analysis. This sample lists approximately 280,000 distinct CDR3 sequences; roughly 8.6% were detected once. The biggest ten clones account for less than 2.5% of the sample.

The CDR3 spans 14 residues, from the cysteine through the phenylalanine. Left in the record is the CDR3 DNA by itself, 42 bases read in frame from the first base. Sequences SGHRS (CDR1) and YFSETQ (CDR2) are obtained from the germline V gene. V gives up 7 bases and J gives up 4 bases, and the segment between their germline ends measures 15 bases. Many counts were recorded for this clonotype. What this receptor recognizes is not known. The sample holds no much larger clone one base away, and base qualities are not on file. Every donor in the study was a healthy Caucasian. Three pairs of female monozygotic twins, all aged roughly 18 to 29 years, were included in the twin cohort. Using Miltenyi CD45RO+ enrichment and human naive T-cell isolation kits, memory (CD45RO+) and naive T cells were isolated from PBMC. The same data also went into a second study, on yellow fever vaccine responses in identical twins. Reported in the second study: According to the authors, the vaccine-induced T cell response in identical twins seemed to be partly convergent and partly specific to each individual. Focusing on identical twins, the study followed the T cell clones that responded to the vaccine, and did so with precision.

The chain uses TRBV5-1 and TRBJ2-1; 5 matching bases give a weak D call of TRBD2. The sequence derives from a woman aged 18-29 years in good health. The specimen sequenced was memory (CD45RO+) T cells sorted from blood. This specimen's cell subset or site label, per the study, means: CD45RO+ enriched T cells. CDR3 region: CASFEGNVYNEQFF. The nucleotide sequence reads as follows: TGCGCCAGCTTCGAGGGAAATGTATACAATGAGCAGTTCTTC.